This passage covers 31 T cell receptor beta chains from one sample sequenced in a study of graft-versus-host responses after intestinal transplantation. The protocol was immunoSEQ multiplex PCR, while the TCRdb copy is restricted to in-frame clones and leaves out a portion. The sample has approximately 100,000 clones; under 95% are singletons. These receptors' targets are unknown. Source: unstimulated CD8+ T cells sorted from spleen or lymph node cells, taken before intestinal transplant. The receptors originated from a human donor who received an intestinal transplant.

This sequence joins TRBV10-3 and TRBJ2-3, with D perhaps being TRBD1 or TRBD2 (5 bases each). The CDR3 spans 11 residues. The V and J ends lost 7 bases and 6 bases respectively, with 8 bases between them. The V gene's germline CDR1 is ENHRY and CDR2 SYGVKD. CDR3 residues: CAIKWGDTQYF. The DNA of the CDR3 is TGTGCCATCAAATGGGGGGATACGCAGTATTTT.

V is TRBV29-1 and J is TRBJ1-1; D unclear. Germline CDR1 is SQVTM and CDR2 is ANQGSEA. V was clipped by 4 bases and J by 4 bases, with 10 bases between them. The CDR3 extends over 12 amino acids. The CDR3, as DNA: TGCAGCGTTGTCGAGGGTGGCACTGAAGCTTTCTTT. Translating it yields CSVVEGGTEAFF.

The J gene is TRBJ2-7, the V gene TRBV4-1; D not certain. V gave up 0 bases and J gave up 1 base, with 7 bases separating them. Germline assignment: CDR1 MGHRA and CDR2 YSYEKL. CDR3 length: 14 amino acids. DNA of the CDR3: TGCGCCAGCAGCCAAGATGTAGTTTCCTACGAGCAGTACTTC. Protein sequence: CASSQDVVSYEQYF.

J is TRBJ2-5 and V is TRBV30; D not resolved. The germline V gene encodes CDR1 GTSNPN and CDR2 SVGIG (reference sequence). V was pared by 2 bases and J by 5 bases, with 9 bases between. The CDR3 length is 12 residues. CDR3 DNA sequence: TGTGCCTGGAGTCCAATAGGGGAGACCCAGTACTTC. This sequence encodes CAWSPIGETQYF.

The V and J genes are TRBV4-1 and TRBJ2-2; D unresolved. The CDR3 contains 12 residues. Trimming cost V 6 bases and J 2 bases, with 4 bases left between them. Germline V CDR1 and CDR2: MGHRA, YSYEKL. The CDR3 loop reads CASSRNTGELFF. The CDR3 DNA sequence: TGCGCCAGCAGTCGAAACACCGGGGAGCTGTTTTTT.

The chain employs TRBV27 and TRBJ2-7, with D possibly matching TRBD2 (6 bases). Trimming took 5 bases from V and 3 from J, leaving 11 bases between them. The CDR3 spans 13 residues. Germline CDR1 reads MNHEY; CDR2 reads SMNVEV (reference sequence). CDR3 residues: CASSRTEGYEQYF. The DNA for the CDR3 is TGTGCCAGCAGTAGGACGGAGGGCTACGAGCAGTACTTC.

The chain joins TRBV19 to TRBJ2-1, with D perhaps matching TRBD1 or TRBD2 (5 bases each). The CDR3 length is 17 residues. Per the germline V gene, CDR1 is LNHDA and CDR2 is SQIVND (reference sequence). Trimming removed 1 base at V and 6 bases at J, with 19 bases between. CDR3 sequence: CASSIGWDGPNTNEQFF. Written as DNA, the CDR3 is TGTGCCAGTAGTATAGGGTGGGACGGTCCGAATACCAATGAGCAGTTCTTC.

The CDR3 DNA follows: TGTGCCAGCAGCCATAGCGGGGGGAGCACAGATACGCAGTATTTT. Protein: CASSHSGGSTDTQYF. V is TRBV7-9 and J is TRBJ2-3; 10 positions agree with TRBD2. J was trimmed by 0 bases and V by 5 bases; bases with no gene match: 2. Germline values: CDR1 SEHNR, CDR2 FQNEAQ (reference sequence). This CDR3 region has 15 residues.

The chain combines TRBV27 with TRBJ1-1; 8 positions match TRBD1. With V trimmed by 8 bases and J by 5 bases, 4 bases remained unmatched. CDR1 and CDR2 (germline): MNHEY, SMNVEV (reference sequence). The CDR3 runs to 12 residues. CDR3 sequence reads: CASGTGGTEAFF. CDR3 nucleotides: TGTGCCAGCGGAACAGGGGGGACTGAAGCTTTCTTT.

The V call is TRBV7-6, the J call TRBJ2-7; tentative D call: TRBD1 (5 bases). CDR1 is SGHVS, CDR2 FNYEAQ, per germline. The CDR3 extends over 17 amino acids. Trimming took off 1 base at V and 4 bases at J, with 20 bases between the two ends. CDR3 protein: CASSLVVAGPKSYEQYF. The DNA for the CDR3 is TGTGCCAGCAGCTTAGTAGTCGCAGGGCCAAAGTCTTACGAGCAGTACTTC.

J is TRBJ1-6 and V is TRBV7-8; weak D call: TRBD1 (5 bases). The CDR3 runs 12 residues. V lost 4 bases and J 12 bases, leaving 10 bases between the germline ends. Germline V gives CDR1 SGHVS, CDR2 FQNEAQ. The DNA for the CDR3 is TGTGCCAGCAGCTCGACAGCGGAACCCCTCCACTTT. Translating gives CASSSTAEPLHF. The full variable domain, its missing parts supplied by reference TRBV7-8 and TRBJ1-6, is GAGVSQSPRYKVAKRGQDVALRCDPISGHVSLFWYQQALGQGPEFLTYFQNEAQLDKSGLPSDRFFAERPEGSVSTLKIQRTQQEDSAVYLCASSSTAEPLHFGNGTRLTVT.

The chain combines TRBV7-9 with TRBJ1-2; D is unclear. Germline lookup yields CDR1 SEHNR and CDR2 FQNEAQ (reference sequence). Trimming took 1 base from V and 6 from J, leaving 15 bases between them. The CDR3 is 15 residues long. DNA of the CDR3: TGTGCCAGCAGCTTAGTTCTTCTGGCAGATAATGGCTACACCTTC. As protein: CASSLVLLADNGYTF.

The chain employs TRBV2 and TRBJ2-7, with TRBD1 identical over 8 bases. The CDR3 sequence is 12 residues long. Germline assignment: CDR1 SNHLY and CDR2 FYNNEI. V shed 9 bases and J 5 bases; nucleotides not matched to a gene: 6. The CDR3 loop reads CARRQGLNEQYF. The CDR3 DNA sequence: TGTGCCAGAAGACAGGGGCTAAACGAGCAGTACTTC. The full variable domain, rest sourced from reference TRBV2 and TRBJ2-7, is EPEVTQTPSHQVTQMGQEVILRCVPISNHLYFYWYRQILGQKVEFLVSFYNNEISEKSEIFDDQFSVERPDGSNFTLKIRSTKLEDSAMYFCARRQGLNEQYFGPGTRLTVT.

The V and J genes are TRBV7-6 and TRBJ2-7; D perhaps matches TRBD2 (6 bases). The CDR3 totals 16 residues. Germline V gene sequence: CDR1 SGHVS, CDR2 FNYEAQ. The germline V and J ends were trimmed by 6 bases and 7 bases, with 25 bases remaining between them. CDR3 nucleotides: TGTGCCAGCAGTCCCCTGACGGGGGTCCCACTGAAGGAGCAGTACTTC. It encodes CASSPLTGVPLKEQYF.

The rearrangement joins TRBV25-1 to TRBJ1-2; D is unclear. Germline CDR1 MGHDK, CDR2 SYGVNS. V was clipped by 3 bases and J by 3 bases, with 14 bases between them. This CDR3 is 15 amino acids long. The CDR3 spells CASSDPSTADYGYTF. DNA of the CDR3: TGTGCCAGCAGTGATCCGTCCACAGCCGACTATGGCTACACCTTC.

The chain couples TRBV2 to TRBJ2-4; the match to TRBD1 covers 7 bases. The CDR3 runs to 16 residues. Germline V gives CDR1 SNHLY, CDR2 FYNNEI. J gave up 1 base and V 6 bases, and 9 bases lay outside the gene matches. The CDR3 nucleotides read TGTGCCAGCAGACGAGGGACAGATGACGCCAAAAACATTCAGTACTTC. Translation: CASRRGTDDAKNIQYF.

The rearrangement links TRBV12-5 to TRBJ1-1; D unclear. Germline values: CDR1 LGHNT, CDR2 FRNRAP. Trimming pared 3 bases from V and 6 bases from J, leaving 11 bases between. The CDR3 totals 13 residues. The CDR3 loop reads CASGFRDGAEAFF. The DNA for the CDR3 is TGTGCTAGTGGTTTCCGAGACGGGGCTGAAGCTTTCTTT. The variable domain in full, completed from reference TRBV12-5 and TRBJ1-1, reads DARVTQTPRHKVTEMGQEVTMRCQPILGHNTVFWYRQTMMQGLELLAYFRNRAPLDDSGMPKDRFSAEMPDATLATLKIQPSEPRDSAVYFCASGFRDGAEAFFGQGTRLTVV.

As for this clone: The junction departs from the called germline gene at one end, perhaps through a read error. The chain is built from TRBV20-1 and TRBJ2-1, with D possibly being TRBD2 (5 bases). The CDR3 length is 8 residues. Germline V lookup: CDR1 DFQATT, CDR2 SNEGSKA (reference sequence). CDR3 residues: CSASEQFF. The DNA for the CDR3 is TGCAGCGCTAGCGAGCAGTTCTTC.

This clone has only a few counts. As DNA, the CDR3 is TGTGCCAGCAGTGAACTTCACACTGAAGCTTTCTTT. This translates into CASSELHTEAFF. The chain links TRBV6-4 to TRBJ1-1; D call uncertain. Trimming removed 3 bases from V and 3 bases from J, with 5 bases in between. Germline-derived CDR1 and CDR2 are MRHNA and SNTAGT. The CDR3 contains 12 residues.

The chain joins TRBV7-9 to TRBJ1-5; TRBD1 matches 7 bases. Germline V lookup: CDR1 SEHNR, CDR2 FQNEAQ (reference sequence). This CDR3 is 15 amino acids long. J lost 9 bases, V lost 1 base, and 9 bases had no gene match. The CDR3 is CASSLGSARGTPQHF. CDR3 DNA sequence: TGTGCCAGCAGCTTAGGTTCAGCCAGGGGGACGCCCCAGCATTTT.

This clone was found a few times. The chain carries TRBV5-4 and TRBJ2-7; D not certain. The CDR3 sequence is 12 residues long. Trimming cost V 0 bases and J 4 bases, with 5 bases left between them. From germline, CDR1 is SGHNT and CDR2 YYREEE (reference sequence). Here the CDR3 DNA reads TGTGCCAGCAGCTTGGATGGGTACGAGCAGTACTTC. As protein: CASSLDGYEQYF.

The chain joins TRBV5-6 to TRBJ2-1; unclear D gene. The CDR3 has 12 residues. Trimming cost V 1 base and J 6 bases, with 5 bases left between them. The germline gives CDR1 SGHDT, CDR2 YYEEEE. CDR3 protein: CASSLYPNEQFF. The CDR3 DNA follows: TGTGCCAGCAGCTTGTACCCCAATGAGCAGTTCTTC.

CDR3 nucleotide sequence: TGTGCCAGCAGTGATCTAGCGGGGGAGAGTGAGCAGTTCTTC. This translates into CASSDLAGESEQFF. This chain links TRBV6-1 with TRBJ2-1; TRBD2 matches 10 bases. The germline V gene has CDR1 MNHNS and CDR2 SASEGT. The J segment lost 9 bases and the V segment lost 3 bases, leaving 5 bases of the junction unmatched. The CDR3 loop spans 14 amino acids.

The chain has TRBV6-4 and TRBJ2-3; TRBD2 matches at 12 bases. From germline, CDR1 is MRHNA and CDR2 SNTAGT. CDR3 length: 15 amino acids. V shed 0 bases, J shed 5 bases, and the junction held 0 bases outside the gene matches. DNA of the CDR3: TGTGCCAGCAGTGACTCGACTAGCGGGGGAGATACGCAGTATTTT. This sequence encodes CASSDSTSGGDTQYF.

The chain recombines TRBV6-5 with TRBJ1-1; 8 bases are a match to TRBD1. The CDR3 is 14 residues long. Germline trimming cut 6 bases from V and 4 bases from J; bases unmatched to any gene: 7. Looked up from germline, CDR1 is MNHEY and CDR2 is SVGAGI. CDR3 residues: CASSRQGITTEAFF. CDR3 bases: TGTGCCAGCAGCCGACAGGGGATTACCACTGAAGCTTTCTTT.

The chain carries TRBV9 and TRBJ2-2; 12 bases agree with TRBD2. CDR3 length: 14 amino acids. With 3 bases clipped from V and 7 bases from J, the junction kept 1 base outside the gene matches. Germline CDR1 and CDR2: SGDLS and YYNGEE. The CDR3 DNA is TGTGCCAGCAGCGGGACTAGCGGGGTCGGGGAGCTGTTTTTT. The encoded protein is CASSGTSGVGELFF.

The chain carries TRBV7-3 and TRBJ2-1; D remains ambiguous. CDR1 and CDR2 from the germline V gene are SGHTA and FQGTGA. V was trimmed by 0 bases and J by 3 bases, leaving 12 bases between them. CDR3 size: 16 residues. The CDR3 DNA reads TGTGCCAGCAGCTTAACGGGCGGATCAATCTACAATGAGCAGTTCTTC. Its protein is CASSLTGGSIYNEQFF.

The chain carries TRBV5-1 and TRBJ1-1, with 10 bases that match TRBD1. The germline V gene has CDR1 SGHRS and CDR2 YFSETQ. Trimming at V came to 3 bases and at J to 7 bases, leaving 15 bases not matched to a gene. This CDR3 is 17 amino acids long. This CDR3 reads CASSSAGTGVFGDEAFF. CDR3 sequence (DNA): TGCGCCAGCAGCTCGGCGGGGACAGGGGTTTTTGGGGATGAAGCTTTCTTT.

The chain is built from TRBV9 and TRBJ2-1; D call uncertain. Germline loops: CDR1 SGDLS, CDR2 YYNGEE. CDR3 size: 13 residues. V was clipped by 0 bases and J by 5 bases, with 6 bases between them. The CDR3 region is CASSVDLHNEQFF. The CDR3 DNA is TGTGCCAGCAGCGTAGATCTCCACAATGAGCAGTTCTTC.

This chain connects TRBV7-2 to TRBJ2-7, with 8 bases identical to TRBD1. The CDR3 covers 15 residues. V gave up 3 bases and J gave up 3 bases; unmatched junction bases: 7. Germline V gives CDR1 SGHTA, CDR2 FQGNSA. CDR3: CASSFVTGVSYEQYF. The CDR3 DNA reads TGTGCCAGCAGCTTCGTGACAGGGGTAAGCTACGAGCAGTACTTC. Full variable domain (rest looked up from reference TRBV7-2 and TRBJ2-7): GAGVSQSPSNKVTEKGKDVELRCDPISGHTALYWYRQSLGQGLEFLIYFQGNSAPDKSGLPSDRFSAERTGGSVSTLTIQRTQQEDSAVYLCASSFVTGVSYEQYFGPGTRLTVT.

This clone was counted a single time. CDR3 DNA sequence: TGTGCCAGCAGTGCTCAGGGGTGGGCGAACACTGAAGCTTTCTTT. Translation gives CASSAQGWANTEAFF. V is TRBV25-1 and J is TRBJ1-1, with a possible D match to TRBD1 (6 bases). V lost 4 bases to trimming and J lost 1 base, with 13 bases between them. This CDR3 is built from 15 residues. Per the germline V gene, CDR1 is MGHDK and CDR2 is SYGVNS.